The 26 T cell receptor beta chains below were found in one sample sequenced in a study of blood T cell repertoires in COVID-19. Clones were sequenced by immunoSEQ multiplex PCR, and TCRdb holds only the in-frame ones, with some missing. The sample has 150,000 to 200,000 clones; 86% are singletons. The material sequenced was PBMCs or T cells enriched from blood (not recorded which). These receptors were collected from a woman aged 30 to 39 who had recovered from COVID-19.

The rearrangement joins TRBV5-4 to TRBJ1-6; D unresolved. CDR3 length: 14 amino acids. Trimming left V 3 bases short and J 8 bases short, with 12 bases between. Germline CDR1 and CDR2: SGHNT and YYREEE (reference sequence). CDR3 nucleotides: TGTGCCAGCAGCTCCCGGGGAGCGGATTCACCCCTCCACTTT. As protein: CASSSRGADSPLHF. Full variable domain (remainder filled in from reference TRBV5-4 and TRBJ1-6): ETGVTQSPTHLIKTRGQQVTLRCSSQSGHNTVSWYQQALGQGPQFIFQYYREEENGRGNFPPRFSGLQFPNYSSELNVNALELDDSALYLCASSSRGADSPLHFGNGTRLTVT.

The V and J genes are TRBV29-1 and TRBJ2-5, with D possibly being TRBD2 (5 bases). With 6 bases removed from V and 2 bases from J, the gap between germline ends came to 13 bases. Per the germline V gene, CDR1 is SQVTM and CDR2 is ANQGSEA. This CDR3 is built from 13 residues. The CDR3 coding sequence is TGCAGCGTCAAAGGACGGACTCAAGAGACCCAGTACTTC. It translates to CSVKGRTQETQYF.

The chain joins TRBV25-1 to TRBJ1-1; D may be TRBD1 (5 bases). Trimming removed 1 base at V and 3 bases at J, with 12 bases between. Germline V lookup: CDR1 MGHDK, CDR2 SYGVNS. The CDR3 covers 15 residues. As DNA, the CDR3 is TGTGCCAGCAGTGAATTGTTGGGGGAGGACACTGAAGCTTTCTTT. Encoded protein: CASSELLGEDTEAFF.

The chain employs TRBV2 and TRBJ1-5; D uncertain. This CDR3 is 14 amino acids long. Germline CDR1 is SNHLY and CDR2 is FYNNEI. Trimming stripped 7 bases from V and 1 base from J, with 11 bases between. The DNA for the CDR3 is TGTGCCAGCAAGCCCACGGGAAGCAATCAGCCCCAGCATTTT. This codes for CASKPTGSNQPQHF.

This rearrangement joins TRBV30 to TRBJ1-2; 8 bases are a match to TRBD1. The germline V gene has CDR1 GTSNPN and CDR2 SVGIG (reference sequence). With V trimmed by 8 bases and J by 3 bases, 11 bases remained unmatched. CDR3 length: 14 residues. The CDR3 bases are TGTGCCCTACATAACCTGGACAGGGACTATGGCTACACCTTC. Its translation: CALHNLDRDYGYTF.

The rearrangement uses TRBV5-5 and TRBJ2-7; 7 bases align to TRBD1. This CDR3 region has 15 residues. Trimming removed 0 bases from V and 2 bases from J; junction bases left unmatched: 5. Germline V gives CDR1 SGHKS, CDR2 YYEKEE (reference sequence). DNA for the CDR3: TGTGCCAGCAGCTTGGTACAGGGGTGGACCTACGAGCAGTACTTC. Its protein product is CASSLVQGWTYEQYF.

CDR3 amino acids: CASSFFGTGDEAFF. CDR3 bases: TGCGCCAGCAGCTTTTTTGGGACAGGGGATGAAGCTTTCTTT. The V call is TRBV5-1, the J call TRBJ1-1; 10 nucleotides agree with TRBD1. V shed 2 bases, J shed 7 bases, and the junction held 5 bases outside the gene matches. This CDR3 is 14 amino acids long. Germline CDR1 reads SGHRS; CDR2 reads YFSETQ.

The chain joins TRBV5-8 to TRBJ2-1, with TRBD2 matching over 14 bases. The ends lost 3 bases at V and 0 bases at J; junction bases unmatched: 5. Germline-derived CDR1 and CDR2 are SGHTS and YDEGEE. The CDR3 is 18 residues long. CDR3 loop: CASSYGTSGSLSYNEQFF. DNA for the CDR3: TGTGCCAGCAGCTACGGGACTAGCGGGAGCCTCTCCTACAATGAGCAGTTCTTC.

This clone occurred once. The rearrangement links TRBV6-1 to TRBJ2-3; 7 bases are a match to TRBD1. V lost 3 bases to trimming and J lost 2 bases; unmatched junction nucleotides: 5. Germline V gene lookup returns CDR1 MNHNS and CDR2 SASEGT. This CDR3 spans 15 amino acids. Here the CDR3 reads CASSDPGQLTDTQYF. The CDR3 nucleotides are TGTGCCAGCAGTGATCCGGGACAGCTCACAGATACGCAGTATTTT.

The CDR3 region has the DNA TGTGCCTGGAGTGTCCAGGTTACTGAAGCTTTCTTT. This codes for CAWSVQVTEAFF. The chain combines TRBV30 with TRBJ1-1; D uncertain. With 0 bases removed from V and 5 bases from J, the gap between germline ends came to 7 bases. The CDR3 is made up of 12 amino acids. The germline gives CDR1 GTSNPN, CDR2 SVGIG (reference sequence).

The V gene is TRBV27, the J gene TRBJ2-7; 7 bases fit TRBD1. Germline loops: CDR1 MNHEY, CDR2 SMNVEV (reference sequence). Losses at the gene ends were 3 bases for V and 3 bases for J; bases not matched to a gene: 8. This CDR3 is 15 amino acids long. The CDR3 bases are TGTGCCAGCAGTTTGGGTACAGGGGTCAGCTACGAGCAGTACTTC. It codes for CASSLGTGVSYEQYF.

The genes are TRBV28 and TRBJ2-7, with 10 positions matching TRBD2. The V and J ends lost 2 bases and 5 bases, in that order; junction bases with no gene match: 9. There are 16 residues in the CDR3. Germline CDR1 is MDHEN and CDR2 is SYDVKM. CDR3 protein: CASSLPQTSGRNEQYF. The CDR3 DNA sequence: TGTGCCAGCAGTTTACCTCAGACTAGCGGGCGAAACGAGCAGTACTTC.

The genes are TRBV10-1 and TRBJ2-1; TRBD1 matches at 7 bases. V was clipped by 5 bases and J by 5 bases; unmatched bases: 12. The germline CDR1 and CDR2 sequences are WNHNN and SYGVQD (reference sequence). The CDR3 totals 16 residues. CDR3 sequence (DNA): TGCGCCAGCAGTCCTGGGGGCGCCGGGACAGACAATGAGCAGTTCTTC. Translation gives CASSPGGAGTDNEQFF.

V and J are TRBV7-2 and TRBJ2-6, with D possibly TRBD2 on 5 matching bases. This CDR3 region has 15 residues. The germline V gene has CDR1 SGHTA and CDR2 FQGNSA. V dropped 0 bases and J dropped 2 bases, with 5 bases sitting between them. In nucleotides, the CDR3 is TGTGCCAGCAGCTTAGCGGGAGCTGGGGCCAACGTCCTGACTTTC. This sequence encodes CASSLAGAGANVLTF. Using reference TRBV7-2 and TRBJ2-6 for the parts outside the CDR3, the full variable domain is GAGVSQSPSNKVTEKGKDVELRCDPISGHTALYWYRQSLGQGLEFLIYFQGNSAPDKSGLPSDRFSAERTGGSVSTLTIQRTQQEDSAVYLCASSLAGAGANVLTFGAGSRLTVL.

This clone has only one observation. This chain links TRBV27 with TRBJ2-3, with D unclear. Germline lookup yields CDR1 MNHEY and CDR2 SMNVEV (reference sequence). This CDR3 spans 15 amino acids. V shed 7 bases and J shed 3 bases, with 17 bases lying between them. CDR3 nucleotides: TGTGCCAGCATGCCAAGCGCTCTTGTGACAGATACGCAGTATTTT. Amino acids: CASMPSALVTDTQYF.

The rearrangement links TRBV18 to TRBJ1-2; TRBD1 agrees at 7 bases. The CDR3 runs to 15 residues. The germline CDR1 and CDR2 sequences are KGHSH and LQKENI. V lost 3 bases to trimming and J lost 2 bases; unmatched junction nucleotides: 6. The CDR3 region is CASSPGRGPNYGYTF. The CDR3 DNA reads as TGTGCCAGCTCACCCGGGAGGGGGCCGAACTATGGCTACACCTTC.

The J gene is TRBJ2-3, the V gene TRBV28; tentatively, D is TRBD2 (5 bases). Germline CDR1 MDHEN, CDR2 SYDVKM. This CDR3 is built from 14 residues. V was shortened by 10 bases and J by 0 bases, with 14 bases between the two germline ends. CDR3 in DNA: TGTGCCACCCTCCCCGGGGATAGCACAGATACGCAGTATTTT. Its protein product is CATLPGDSTDTQYF.

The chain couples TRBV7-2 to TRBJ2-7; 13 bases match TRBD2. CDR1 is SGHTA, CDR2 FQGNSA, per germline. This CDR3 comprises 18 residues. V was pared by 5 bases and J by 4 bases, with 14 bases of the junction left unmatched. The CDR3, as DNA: TGTGCCAGCAGCCCCCAAGGACTAGCGGGAGACCGGTCTTACGAGCAGTACTTC. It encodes CASSPQGLAGDRSYEQYF.

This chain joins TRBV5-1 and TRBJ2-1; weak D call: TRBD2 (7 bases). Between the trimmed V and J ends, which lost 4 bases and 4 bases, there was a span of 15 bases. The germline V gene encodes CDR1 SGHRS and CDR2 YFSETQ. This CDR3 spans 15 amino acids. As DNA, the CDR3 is TGCGCCAGCAGCGAGGGGGAGGGCGCTTACAATGAGCAGTTCTTC. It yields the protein CASSEGEGAYNEQFF.

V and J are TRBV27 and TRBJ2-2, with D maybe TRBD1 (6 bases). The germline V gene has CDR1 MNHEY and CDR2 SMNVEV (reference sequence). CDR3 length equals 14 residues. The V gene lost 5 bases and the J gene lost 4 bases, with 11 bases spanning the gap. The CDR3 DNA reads TGTGCCAGCAGTATGGGGGCCCTCACCGGGGAGCTGTTTTTT. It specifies CASSMGALTGELFF.

CDR3 DNA: TGTGCCACCAGTGATCTGCCGCTAGCGGGAGCCTACAATGAGCAGTTCTTC. It yields the protein CATSDLPLAGAYNEQFF. The chain employs TRBV24-1 and TRBJ2-1; TRBD2 agrees at 10 bases. Germline V CDR1 and CDR2: KGHDR, SFDVKD. The CDR3 consists of 17 residues. Trimming removed 3 bases from V and 2 bases from J; junction bases left unmatched: 6.

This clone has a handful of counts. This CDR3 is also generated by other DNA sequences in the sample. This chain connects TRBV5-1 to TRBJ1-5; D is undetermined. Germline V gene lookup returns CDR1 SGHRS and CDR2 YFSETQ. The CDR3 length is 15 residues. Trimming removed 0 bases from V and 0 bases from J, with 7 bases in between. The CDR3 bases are TGCGCCAGCAGCTTGGCAGGTTATAGCAATCAGCCCCAGCATTTT. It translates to CASSLAGYSNQPQHF.

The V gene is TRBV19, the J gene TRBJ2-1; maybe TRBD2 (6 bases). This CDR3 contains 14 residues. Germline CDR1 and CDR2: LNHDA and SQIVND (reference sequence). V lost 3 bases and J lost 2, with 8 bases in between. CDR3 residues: CASSMGGAYNEQFF. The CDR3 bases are TGTGCCAGTAGTATGGGAGGAGCCTACAATGAGCAGTTCTTC.

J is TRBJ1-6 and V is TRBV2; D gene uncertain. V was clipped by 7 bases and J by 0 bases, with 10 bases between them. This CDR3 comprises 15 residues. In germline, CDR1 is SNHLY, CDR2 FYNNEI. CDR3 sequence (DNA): TGTGCCAGCAACGGGGTACCCTCCTATAATTCACCCCTCCACTTT. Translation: CASNGVPSYNSPLHF.

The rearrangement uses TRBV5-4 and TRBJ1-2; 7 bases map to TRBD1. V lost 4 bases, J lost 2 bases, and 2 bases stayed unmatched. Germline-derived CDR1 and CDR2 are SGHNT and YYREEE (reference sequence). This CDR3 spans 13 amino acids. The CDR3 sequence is CASSPDRNYGYTF. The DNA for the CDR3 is TGTGCCAGCAGCCCGGACAGGAACTATGGCTACACCTTC.

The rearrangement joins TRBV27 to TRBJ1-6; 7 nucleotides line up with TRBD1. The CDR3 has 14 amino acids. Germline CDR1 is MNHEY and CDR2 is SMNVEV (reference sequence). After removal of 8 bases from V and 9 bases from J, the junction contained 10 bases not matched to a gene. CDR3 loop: CASGFGTDTSPLHF. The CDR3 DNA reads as TGTGCCAGCGGGTTCGGGACAGATACTTCACCCCTCCACTTT.